These 16 T cell receptor beta chains were sequenced from one sample in a study of response to subunit inactivated influenza vaccine. TCRdb reanalysed the RT-PCR reads using MiXCR and keeps one entry per CDR3 protein. This sample carries 700,000 to 900,000 distinct CDR3 sequences, about 20% of them seen once, and the ten largest clones take approximately 10%. The sequenced sample was PBMCs from blood, obtained around 5 days after vaccination. These receptors originate from a man aged 45 to 65 who received an inactivated influenza vaccine.

This clonotype was recorded a few times. The gene calls are TRBV5-1 and TRBJ1-5; TRBD1 is a possible D gene (6 bases). The germline CDR1 and CDR2 sequences are SGHRS and YFSETQ. V gave up 4 bases and J gave up 2 bases, with 10 bases separating them. The CDR3 loop spans 14 amino acids. The CDR3 bases are TGCGCCAGCAGCCCAGGGGACGGCAATCAGCCCCAGCATTTT. It encodes CASSPGDGNQPQHF.

The gene calls are TRBV6-5 and TRBJ2-3, with 7 bases matching TRBD2. This CDR3 region has 12 residues. Per germline, CDR1 MNHEY and CDR2 SVGAGI. V shed 11 bases, J shed 4 bases, and the junction held 6 bases outside the gene matches. The CDR3 spells CAAGEGADTQYF. CDR3 nucleotides: TGTGCCGCGGGGGAAGGGGCAGATACGCAGTATTTT.

This chain connects TRBV12-3 or TRBV12-4 to TRBJ2-1, with D perhaps matching TRBD2 (7 bases). This CDR3 has 16 residues. V lost 3 bases, J lost 0 bases, and 12 bases lay in between. CDR3 sequence: CASSFLGGGSYNEQFF. The DNA of the CDR3 is TGTGCCAGCAGTTTCCTAGGGGGGGGCTCCTACAATGAGCAGTTCTTC.

This clonotype was seen a few times. V gene TRBV18 combines with J gene TRBJ2-5; 9 bases are shared with TRBD2. The CDR3 spans 16 residues. CDR1 and CDR2 from the germline V gene are KGHSH and LQKENI. Germline trimming cut 6 bases from V and 4 bases from J; bases unmatched to any gene: 12. The CDR3 DNA reads TGTGCCAGCTCCCAACAGCTAGCGGGATCAGGAGAGACCCAGTACTTC. This codes for CASSQQLAGSGETQYF.

This clonotype has just a few counts. V gene TRBV29-1 combines with J gene TRBJ2-1, with D perhaps TRBD2 (5 bases). Germline-derived CDR1 and CDR2 are SQVTM and ANQGSEA. V lost 5 bases to trimming and J lost 7 bases, with 15 bases between them. This CDR3 spans 13 amino acids. The CDR3 bases are TGCAGCGTTTCTGGAGGAGGTAGAAATGAGCAGTTCTTC. Its translation is CSVSGGGRNEQFF.

V gene TRBV9 combines with J gene TRBJ2-5; possible D gene TRBD1, 5 bases. Trimming removed 3 bases from V and 7 bases from J, with 10 bases in between. The germline V gene has CDR1 SGDLS and CDR2 YYNGEE. CDR3 length equals 12 residues. The CDR3 protein is CASSGATGTQYF. CDR3 DNA sequence: TGTGCCAGCAGCGGGGCAACAGGGACCCAGTACTTC.

CDR3 DNA sequence: TGTGCCAGCAGACCCCGACCGGGACAGGGATTAGATACGCAGTATTTT. Protein: CASRPRPGQGLDTQYF. The chain has TRBV12-3 or TRBV12-4 and TRBJ2-3; 9 bases map to TRBD1. Trimming took 6 bases from V and 5 from J; bases not matched to a gene: 12. There are 16 residues in the CDR3.

This clonotype has a handful of counts. The gene calls are TRBV6-1 and TRBJ2-3, with 7 bases fitting TRBD2. Per germline, CDR1 MNHNS and CDR2 SASEGT. This CDR3 has 13 amino acids. V was pared by 9 bases and J by 2 bases, with 5 bases of the junction left unmatched. The CDR3 loop reads CASGLGHTDTQYF. CDR3 DNA: TGTGCCAGTGGACTAGGGCACACAGATACGCAGTATTTT.

The chain links TRBV6-5 to TRBJ2-7; TRBD2 aligns across 8 bases. Trimming removed 1 base from V and 0 bases from J; junction bases left unmatched: 2. The germline V gene has CDR1 MNHEY and CDR2 SVGAGI. The CDR3 is made up of 15 amino acids. The CDR3 loop is CASSYLREASYEQYF. DNA for the CDR3: TGTGCCAGCAGTTACTTGCGGGAGGCCTCCTACGAGCAGTACTTC.

This clonotype was observed a handful of times. V gene TRBV12-3 or TRBV12-4 combines with J gene TRBJ1-1; D not resolved. This CDR3 has 14 residues. Trimming took off 7 bases at V and 4 bases at J, with 16 bases between the two ends. The chain's CDR3 is CASIILRNLTEAFF. The DNA for the CDR3 is TGTGCCAGCATCATATTACGGAACCTCACTGAAGCTTTCTTT.

The chain recombines TRBV5-1 with TRBJ2-1, with D possibly being TRBD1 (6 bases). The CDR3 spans 15 residues. The germline V gene has CDR1 SGHRS and CDR2 YFSETQ. Trimming removed 1 base at V and 2 bases at J, with 10 bases between. CDR3 sequence: CASSLMDRTYNEQFF. The CDR3 DNA reads as TGCGCCAGCAGCTTGATGGACAGAACCTACAATGAGCAGTTCTTC.

The chain links TRBV19 to TRBJ1-1; possible D gene TRBD1, 5 bases. Germline assignment: CDR1 LNHDA and CDR2 SQIVND (reference sequence). V was clipped by 0 bases and J by 4 bases, with 9 bases between them. The CDR3 sequence is 14 residues long. The CDR3 nucleotides read TGTGCCAGTAGTATAGATGTCGGGGCCACTGAAGCTTTCTTT. This translates into CASSIDVGATEAFF.

The rearrangement joins TRBV4-3 to TRBJ2-3, with unresolved D. Looked up from germline, CDR1 is LGHNA and CDR2 is YSLEER. Trimming removed 0 bases at V and 10 bases at J, with 14 bases between. The CDR3 length is 14 residues. The CDR3 coding sequence is TGCGCCAGCAGCCAAGATCACCCCGGGTCTCCGCAGTATTTT. This codes for CASSQDHPGSPQYF.

This sequence joins TRBV11-1 and TRBJ2-5, with 7 bases that match TRBD1. The CDR3 totals 18 residues. J gave up 2 bases and V 5 bases, and 17 bases lay outside the gene matches. CDR1 and CDR2 from the germline V gene are SGHAT and FQDESV (reference sequence). The CDR3 region has the DNA TGTGCCAGCAGCGAGCGACAGGGAGCTTTTCGTAGTCAAGAGACCCAGTACTTC. Amino acid sequence: CASSERQGAFRSQETQYF.

The chain uses TRBV7-8 and TRBJ2-1; D ambiguous. Trimming shortened V by 10 bases and J by 3 bases, and 13 bases separated the two germline ends. Germline lookup yields CDR1 SGHVS and CDR2 FQNEAQ. The CDR3 is made up of 13 amino acids. This CDR3 is CATKIRGYNEQFF. The CDR3 nucleotides are TGTGCCACCAAGATCCGAGGCTACAATGAGCAGTTCTTC.

The sample holds a few counts of this clonotype. The rearrangement links TRBV20-1 to TRBJ1-1; D gene uncertain. The V end lost 3 bases, the J end lost 5 bases, and 13 bases lay between the germline ends. CDR3 size: 13 residues. From germline, CDR1 is DFQATT and CDR2 SNEGSKA (reference sequence). The CDR3 DNA reads as TGCAGTGCTAGCGACCTTCTTTGGACTGAAGCTTTCTTT. Protein: CSASDLLWTEAFF.